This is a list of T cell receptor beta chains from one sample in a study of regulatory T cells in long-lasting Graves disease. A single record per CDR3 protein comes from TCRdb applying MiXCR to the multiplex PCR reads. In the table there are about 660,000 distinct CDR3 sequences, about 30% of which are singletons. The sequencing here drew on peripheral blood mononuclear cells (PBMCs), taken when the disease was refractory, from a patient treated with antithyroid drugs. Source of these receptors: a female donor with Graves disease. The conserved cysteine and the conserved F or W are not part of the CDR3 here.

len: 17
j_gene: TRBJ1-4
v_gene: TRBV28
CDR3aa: ASSFTSGVWTGLNEKLF

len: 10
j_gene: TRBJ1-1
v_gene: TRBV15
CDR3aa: ATSRDPTEAF

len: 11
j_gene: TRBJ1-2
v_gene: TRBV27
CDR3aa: ASSPQDNYGYT

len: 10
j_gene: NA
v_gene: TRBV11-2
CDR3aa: ASSPGGGEQF

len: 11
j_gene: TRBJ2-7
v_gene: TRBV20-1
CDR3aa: SARSRGSYEQY

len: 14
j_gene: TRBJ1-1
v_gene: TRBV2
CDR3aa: ASRFPTTLMNTEAF

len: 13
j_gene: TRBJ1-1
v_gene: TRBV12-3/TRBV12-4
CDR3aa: ASSVRFRLNTEAF

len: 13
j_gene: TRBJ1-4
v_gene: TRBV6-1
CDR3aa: ASRRDQGGREKLF

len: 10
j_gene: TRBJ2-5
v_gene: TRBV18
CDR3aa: ASSPLTGTQY

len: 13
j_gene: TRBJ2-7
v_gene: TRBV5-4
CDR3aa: ASSFGGGMQDEQY

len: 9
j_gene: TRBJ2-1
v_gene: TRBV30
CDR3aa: AGTSYNEQF

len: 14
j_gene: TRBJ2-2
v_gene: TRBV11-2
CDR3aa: ASSPTSGIYTGELF

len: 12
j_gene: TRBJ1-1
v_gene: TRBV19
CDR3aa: ASSIGGSNTEAF

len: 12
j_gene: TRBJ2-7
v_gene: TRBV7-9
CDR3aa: ASSPEGMAGEQY

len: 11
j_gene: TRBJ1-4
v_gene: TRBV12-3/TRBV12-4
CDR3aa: ASSLFTLEKLF